What follows is one T cell receptor (beta chain) and its context. TCRdb keeps only in-frame clones here, not all; method: immunoSEQ multiplex PCR. Among 150,000 to 200,000 clones listed, about 86% were seen once. CDR1 and CDR2 (germline): LNHDA, SQIVND (reference sequence). This CDR3 has 16 residues. V lost 1 base, J lost 9 bases, and 5 bases stayed unmatched. The data stem from a study of blood T cell repertoires in COVID-19. The chain has TRBV19 and TRBJ2-1; 14 nucleotides line up with TRBD2. This TCR derives from a woman of 80 years or more with acute or convalescent COVID-19. What was sequenced was peripheral blood. In nucleotides, the CDR3 is TGTGCCAGTAGTATAGTCGGGACTAGCGGGAGCAGTGAGCAGTTCTTC. The encoded protein is CASSIVGTSGSSEQFF. The variable domain in full, completed from reference TRBV19 and TRBJ2-1, reads DGGITQSPKYLFRKEGQNVTLSCEQNLNHDAMYWYRQDPGQGLRLIYYSQIVNDFQKGDIAEGYSVSREKKESFPLTVTSAQKNPTAFYLCASSIVGTSGSSEQFFGPGTRLTVL.